The clone carrying this TCR beta chain was recorded a few times. Its antigen is unidentified. The data derive from a study of T cell responses to AZD1222 COVID-19 vaccine. Study-wide results and caveats: Most donors were white British and more were female, and clonal diversity was possibly underestimated. Repertoires in all cases were sampled only once the peak T cell response had passed.

Germline CDR1 reads PRHDT; CDR2 reads FYEKMQ (reference sequence). The CDR3 has 15 residues. V dropped 5 bases and J dropped 6; count of bases not matched to a gene: 12. Repertoires were generated with immunoSEQ multiplex PCR, while TCRdb's copy carries only in-frame clones and drops some. Seen here are around 110,000 clones, 80% to 90% observed once, and the top ten hold around 3.9%. The TCR originated in an adult in good health. The chain is built from TRBV13 and TRBJ2-7, with 8 bases identical to TRBD1. The material was peripheral blood, obtained on day 0 of MenACWY control vaccination. This chain's CDR3 is CASSPRGRGSSEQYF. The DNA for the CDR3 is TGTGCCAGCAGCCCCAGGGGGCGGGGTAGTTCCGAGCAGTACTTC.